This entry concerns a single T cell receptor (beta chain). Using immunoSEQ multiplex PCR, the repertoire was profiled, and TCRdb retains in-frame clones only, with some absent. The table lists 34,000 or so clones, around nine tenths of them singletons. The data derive from a study of T cell changes during pregnancy in multiple sclerosis. CDR1 and CDR2 from the germline V gene are LGHNA and YSLEER. V dropped 0 bases and J dropped 6; count of bases not matched to a gene: 20. The CDR3 runs to 21 residues. Here the sequenced sample was CD8+ T cells from peripheral blood mononuclear cells, taken before pregnancy. The sequence was collected from a female donor with multiple sclerosis, enrolled in a pregnancy study. The rearrangement joins TRBV4-3 to TRBJ1-6; 7 nucleotides match TRBD1. The CDR3 DNA follows: TGCGCCAGCAGCCAAGAAGGGGGGTTAAAGGACAGGCATTCCAGTAATTCACCCCTCCACTTT. It specifies CASSQEGGLKDRHSSNSPLHF.